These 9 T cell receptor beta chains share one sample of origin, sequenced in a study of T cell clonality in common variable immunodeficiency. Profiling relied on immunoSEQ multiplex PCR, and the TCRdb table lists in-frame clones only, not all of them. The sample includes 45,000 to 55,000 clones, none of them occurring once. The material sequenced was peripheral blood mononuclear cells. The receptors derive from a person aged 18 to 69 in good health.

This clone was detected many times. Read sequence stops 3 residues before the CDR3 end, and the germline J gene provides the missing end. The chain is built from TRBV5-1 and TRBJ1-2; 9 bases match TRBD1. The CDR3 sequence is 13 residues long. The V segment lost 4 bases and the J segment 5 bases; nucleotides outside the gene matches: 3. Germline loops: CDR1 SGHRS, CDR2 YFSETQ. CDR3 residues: CASSAGTGYGYTF. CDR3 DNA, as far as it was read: TGCGCCAGCAGCGCCGGGACAGGGTATGGC.

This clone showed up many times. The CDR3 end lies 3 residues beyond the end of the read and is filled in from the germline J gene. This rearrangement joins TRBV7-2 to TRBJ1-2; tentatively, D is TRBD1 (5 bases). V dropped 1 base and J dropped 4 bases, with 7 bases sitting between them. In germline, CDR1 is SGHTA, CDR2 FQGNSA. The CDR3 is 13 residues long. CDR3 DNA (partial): TGTGCCAGCAGCTTAGGACAGAGCTATGGC. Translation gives CASSLGQSYG. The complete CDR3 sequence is CASSLGQSYGYTF. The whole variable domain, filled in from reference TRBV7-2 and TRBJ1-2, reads GAGVSQSPSNKVTEKGKDVELRCDPISGHTALYWYRQSLGQGLEFLIYFQGNSAPDKSGLPSDRFSAERTGGSVSTLTIQRTQQEDSAVYLCASSLGQSYGYTFGSGTRLTVV.

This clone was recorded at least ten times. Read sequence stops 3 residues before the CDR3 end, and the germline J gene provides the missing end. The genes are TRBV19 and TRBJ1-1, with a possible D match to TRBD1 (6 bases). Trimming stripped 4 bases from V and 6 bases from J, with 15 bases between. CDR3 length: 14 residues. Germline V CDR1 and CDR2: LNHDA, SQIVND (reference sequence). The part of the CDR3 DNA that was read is TGTGCCAGTAGTAGGACAGTTTTCGGGGCTGAA. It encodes CASSRTVFGAE. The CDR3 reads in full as CASSRTVFGAEAFF.

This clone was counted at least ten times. The CDR3 reads CASRRESNEQFF. CDR3 DNA, as far as it was read: TGTGCCAGCAGGCGGGAGTCCAATGAG. The chain carries TRBV12-3 or TRBV12-4 and TRBJ2-1; 7 nucleotides align to TRBD2. The read gets to within 3 residues of the CDR3 end, and the germline J gene fills in the rest. The ends lost 6 bases at V and 6 bases at J; junction bases unmatched: 2. The CDR3 runs to 12 residues.

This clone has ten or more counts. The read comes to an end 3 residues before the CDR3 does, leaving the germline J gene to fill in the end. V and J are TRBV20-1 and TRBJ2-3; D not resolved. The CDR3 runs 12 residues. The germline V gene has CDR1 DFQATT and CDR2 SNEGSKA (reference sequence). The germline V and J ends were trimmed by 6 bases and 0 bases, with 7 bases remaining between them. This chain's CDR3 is CSAPRSTDTQYF. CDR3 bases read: TGCAGTGCACCGCGGAGCACAGATACG.

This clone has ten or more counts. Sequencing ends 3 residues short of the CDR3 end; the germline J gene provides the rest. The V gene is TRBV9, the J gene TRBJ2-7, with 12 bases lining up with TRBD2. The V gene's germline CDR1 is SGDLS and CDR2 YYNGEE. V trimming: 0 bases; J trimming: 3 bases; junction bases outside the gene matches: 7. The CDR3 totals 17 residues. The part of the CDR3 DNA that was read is TGTGCCAGCAGCGTAGGCGACGGACTAGCGGGATTCTACGAG. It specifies CASSVGDGLAGFYE. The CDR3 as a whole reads CASSVGDGLAGFYEQYF.

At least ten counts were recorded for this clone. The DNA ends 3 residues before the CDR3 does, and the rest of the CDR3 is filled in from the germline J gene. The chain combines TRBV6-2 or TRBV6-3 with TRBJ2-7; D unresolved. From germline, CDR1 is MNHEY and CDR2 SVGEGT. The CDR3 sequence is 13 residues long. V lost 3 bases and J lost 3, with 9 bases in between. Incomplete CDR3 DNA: TGTGCCAGCAGTTATGACTCTTTCTACGAG. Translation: CASSYDSFYE. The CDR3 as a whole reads CASSYDSFYEQYF.

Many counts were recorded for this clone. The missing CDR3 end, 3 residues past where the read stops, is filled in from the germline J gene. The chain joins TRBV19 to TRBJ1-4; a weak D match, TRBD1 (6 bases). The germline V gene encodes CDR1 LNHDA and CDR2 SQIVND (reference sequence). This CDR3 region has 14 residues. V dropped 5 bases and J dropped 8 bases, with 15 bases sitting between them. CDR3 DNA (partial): TGTGCCAGTAGTGCCCGACAGGAGGGGGAAAAA. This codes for CASSARQEGEK. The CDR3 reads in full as CASSARQEGEKLFF.

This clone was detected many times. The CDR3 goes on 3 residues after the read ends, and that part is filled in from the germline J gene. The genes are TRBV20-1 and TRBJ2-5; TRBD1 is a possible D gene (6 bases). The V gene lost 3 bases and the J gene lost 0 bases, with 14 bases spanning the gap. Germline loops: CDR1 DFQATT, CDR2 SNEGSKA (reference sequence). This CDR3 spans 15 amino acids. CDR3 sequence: CSASPNRDNQETQYF. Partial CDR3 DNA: TGCAGTGCTAGCCCTAACCGGGACAACCAAGAGACC.